This TCR beta chain is from a study of regulatory dendritic cells for organ transplantation. Turning to the study itself: Regulatory dendritic cells were monocyte-derived, receiving vitamin D3 on days 0 and 4 and IL-10 on day 4. On day 6, the dendritic cells were exposed to LPS. Whole-study results and caveats: Regulatory dendritic cells appeared to expand memory CD8+ clones less than mature ones. Considerable individual heterogeneity was seen in alloreactive memory CD8+ T cells.

Sorted subsets were CFSE-labeled and cultured roughly five days with allogeneic dendritic cells. The CDR3 runs to 11 residues. Germline CDR1 is DFQATT and CDR2 is SNEGSKA (reference sequence). Trimming removed 5 bases at V and 3 bases at J, with 8 bases between. Sequenced by immunoSEQ multiplex PCR; TCRdb stores in-frame clones only, minus some. Of approximately 12,000 clones in the sample, 89% were seen once. Details on this clone: Its antigen is undetermined.

V usage is TRBV20-1 and J usage is TRBJ2-7, with no clear D. The specimen sequenced was naive CD8+ T cells from blood cultured with regulatory dendritic cells. Stated subset: CD45RA+ naive T cells. This sequence originates from a human donor in good health. CDR3 bases: TGCAGTGCTGTATCAGTCTACGAGCAGTACTTC. It encodes CSAVSVYEQYF.